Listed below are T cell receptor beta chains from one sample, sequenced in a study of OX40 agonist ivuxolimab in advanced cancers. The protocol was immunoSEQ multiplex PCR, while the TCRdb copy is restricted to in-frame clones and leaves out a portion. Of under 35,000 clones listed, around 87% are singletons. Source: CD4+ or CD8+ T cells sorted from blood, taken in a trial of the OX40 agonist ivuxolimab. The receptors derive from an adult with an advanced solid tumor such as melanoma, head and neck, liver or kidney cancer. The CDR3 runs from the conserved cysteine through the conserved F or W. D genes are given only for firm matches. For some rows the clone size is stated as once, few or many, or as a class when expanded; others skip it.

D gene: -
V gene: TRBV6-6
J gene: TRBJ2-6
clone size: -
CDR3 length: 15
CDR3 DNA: TGTGCCAGCACCCTCCTTACCTCTGGGGCCAACGTCCTGACTTTC
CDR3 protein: CASTLLTSGANVLTF

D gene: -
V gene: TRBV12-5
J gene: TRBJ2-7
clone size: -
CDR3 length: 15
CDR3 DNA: TGTGCTAGTGCCCTGTCGACGGACAGCTCCTACGAGCAGTACTTC
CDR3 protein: CASALSTDSSYEQYF

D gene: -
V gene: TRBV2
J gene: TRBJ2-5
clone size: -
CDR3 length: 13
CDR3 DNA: TGTGCCAGCAGCGGGACATCCCAAGAGACCCAGTACTTC
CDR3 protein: CASSGTSQETQYF

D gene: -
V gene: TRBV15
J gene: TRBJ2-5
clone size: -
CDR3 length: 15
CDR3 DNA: TGTGCCACCAGCAGACAGGGGAATCCCGGGGAGACCCAGTACTTC
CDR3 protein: CATSRQGNPGETQYF

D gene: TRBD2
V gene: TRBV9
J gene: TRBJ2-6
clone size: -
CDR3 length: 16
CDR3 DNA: TGTGCCAGCGGGGCGGGAGGGCCGGTTGGGGCCAACGTCCTGACTTTC
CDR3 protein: CASGAGGPVGANVLTF

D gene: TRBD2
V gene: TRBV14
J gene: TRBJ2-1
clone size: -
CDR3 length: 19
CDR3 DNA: TGTGCCAGCAGCCAAGATATTAGGACTAGCGGGAGACGAAATAATGAGCAGTTCTTC
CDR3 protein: CASSQDIRTSGRRNNEQFF

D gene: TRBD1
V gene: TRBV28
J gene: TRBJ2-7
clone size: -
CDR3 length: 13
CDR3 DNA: TGTGCCATCAGGACAGGGCGCCCCTACGAGCAGTACTTC
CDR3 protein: CAIRTGRPYEQYF

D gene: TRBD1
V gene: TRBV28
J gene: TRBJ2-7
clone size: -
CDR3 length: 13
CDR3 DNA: TGTGCCAGCAGACGGACAGGTGGGGACGAGCAGTACTTC
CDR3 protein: CASRRTGGDEQYF

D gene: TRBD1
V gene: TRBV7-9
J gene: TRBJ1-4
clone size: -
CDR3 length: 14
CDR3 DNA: TGTGCCAGCAGCTCGGGACAGGGGATTGGGAAACTGTTTTTT
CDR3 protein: CASSSGQGIGKLFF

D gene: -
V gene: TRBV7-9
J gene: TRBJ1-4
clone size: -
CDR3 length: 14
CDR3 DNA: TGTGCCAGCCGCCTTGACGGGGGAAATGAAAAACTGTTTTTT
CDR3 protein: CASRLDGGNEKLFF

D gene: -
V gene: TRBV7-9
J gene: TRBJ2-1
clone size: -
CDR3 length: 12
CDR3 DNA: TGTGCCAGCAGCTTAGTAGCTGTAGGGCAGTTCTTC
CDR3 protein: CASSLVAVGQFF

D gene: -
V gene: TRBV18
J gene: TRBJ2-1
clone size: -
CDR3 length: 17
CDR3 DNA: TGTGCCAGCTCACCACCGGTGGAGGGAGGCTCCTACAATGAGCAGTTCTTC
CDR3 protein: CASSPPVEGGSYNEQFF

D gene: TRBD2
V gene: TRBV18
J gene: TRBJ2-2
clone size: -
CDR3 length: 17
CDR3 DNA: TGTGCCAGCTCACCGCCGACTAGCGGGAGGACTACCGGGGAGCTGTTTTTT
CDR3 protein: CASSPPTSGRTTGELFF

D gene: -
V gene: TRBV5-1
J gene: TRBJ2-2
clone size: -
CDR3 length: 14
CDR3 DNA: TGCGCCAGCAGCTTGGGACAGAACACCGGGGAGCTGTTTTTT
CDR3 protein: CASSLGQNTGELFF

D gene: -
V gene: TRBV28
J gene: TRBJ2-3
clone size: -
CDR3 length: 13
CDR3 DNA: TGTGCCAGCAGTCCCTTAGGGGGGATGAGGATGTATTTT
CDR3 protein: CASSPLGGMRMYF

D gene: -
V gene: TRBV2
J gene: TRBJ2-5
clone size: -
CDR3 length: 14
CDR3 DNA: TGTGCCAGCAGAGGGGACACGATAGGGGAGACCCAGTACTTC
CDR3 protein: CASRGDTIGETQYF

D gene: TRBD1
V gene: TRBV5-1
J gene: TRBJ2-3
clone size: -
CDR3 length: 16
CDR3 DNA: TGCGCCAGCAGCGTGGGACAGGGGGCAACTGAGGATACGCAGTATTTT
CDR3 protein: CASSVGQGATEDTQYF

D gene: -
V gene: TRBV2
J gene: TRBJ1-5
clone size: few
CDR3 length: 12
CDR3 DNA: TGTGCCAGCACAGGGCCCCGGCAGCCCCAGCATTTT
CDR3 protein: CASTGPRQPQHF

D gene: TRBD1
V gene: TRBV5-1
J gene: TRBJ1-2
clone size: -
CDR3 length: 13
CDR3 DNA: TGCGCCAGCAGCTCCGGACAGGGGAGGGGCTACACCTTC
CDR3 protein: CASSSGQGRGYTF

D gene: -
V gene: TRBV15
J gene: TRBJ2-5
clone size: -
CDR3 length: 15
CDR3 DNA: TGTGCCACCAGCAGAATCCAGGGGAGAAGAGAGACCCAGTACTTC
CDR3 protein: CATSRIQGRRETQYF

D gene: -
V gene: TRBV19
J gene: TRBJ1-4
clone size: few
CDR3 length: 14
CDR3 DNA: TGTGCCAGTAGCCGAAGGGGGTCGAATGAAAAACTGTTTTTT
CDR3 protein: CASSRRGSNEKLFF

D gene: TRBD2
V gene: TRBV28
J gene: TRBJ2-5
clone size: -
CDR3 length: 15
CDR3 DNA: TGTGCCAGCACCCTGGGAGCGGGGCGACAAGAGACCCAGTACTTC
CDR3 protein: CASTLGAGRQETQYF

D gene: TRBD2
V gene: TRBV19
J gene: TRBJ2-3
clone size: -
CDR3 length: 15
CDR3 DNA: TGTGCCAGTAGTAAAGGGGAGGGCTGGGGGGATACGCAGTATTTT
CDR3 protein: CASSKGEGWGDTQYF

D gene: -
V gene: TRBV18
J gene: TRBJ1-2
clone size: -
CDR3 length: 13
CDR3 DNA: TGTGCCAGCTCACCACAGGAATTGGGAGGCTACACCTTC
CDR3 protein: CASSPQELGGYTF

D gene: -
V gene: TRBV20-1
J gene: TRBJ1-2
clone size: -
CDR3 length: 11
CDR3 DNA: TGCAGTGCTAGAAGGGTTTATGGCTACACCTTC
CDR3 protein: CSARRVYGYTF

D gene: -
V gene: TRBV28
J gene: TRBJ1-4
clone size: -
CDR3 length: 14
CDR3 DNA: TGTGCCAGCAGTTTAGGGGGGGCGCACGAAAAACTGTTTTTT
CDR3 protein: CASSLGGAHEKLFF

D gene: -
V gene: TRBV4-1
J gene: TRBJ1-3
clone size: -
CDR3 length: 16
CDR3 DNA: TGCGCCAGCAGCCAAGCAGGGTTTTCTGCTGGAAACACCATATATTTT
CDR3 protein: CASSQAGFSAGNTIYF

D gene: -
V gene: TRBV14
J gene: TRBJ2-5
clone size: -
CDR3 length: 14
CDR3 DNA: TGTGCCAGCAGCCAAGATTCGGCGCAAGAGACCCAGTACTTC
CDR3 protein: CASSQDSAQETQYF

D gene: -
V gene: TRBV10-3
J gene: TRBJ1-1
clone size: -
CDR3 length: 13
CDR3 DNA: TGTGCCATCTGCGGGGACGCGAACACTGAAGCTTTCTTT
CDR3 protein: CAICGDANTEAFF

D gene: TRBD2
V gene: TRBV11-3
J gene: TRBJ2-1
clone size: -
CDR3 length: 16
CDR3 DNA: TGTGCCAGCAGCTTAGATAGCGGGAGCTCCTACAATGAGCAGTTCTTC
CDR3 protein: CASSLDSGSSYNEQFF

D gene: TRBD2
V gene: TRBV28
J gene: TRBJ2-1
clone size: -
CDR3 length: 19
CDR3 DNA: TGTGCCAGCAGTTCATTTCTAGCGGGCGGGACCGGGTCCTACAATGAGCAGTTCTTC
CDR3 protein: CASSSFLAGGTGSYNEQFF

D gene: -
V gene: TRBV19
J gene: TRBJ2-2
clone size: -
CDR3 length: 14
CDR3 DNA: TGTGCCAGTAGTACGGCCAGCAACACCGGGGAGCTGTTTTTT
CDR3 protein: CASSTASNTGELFF

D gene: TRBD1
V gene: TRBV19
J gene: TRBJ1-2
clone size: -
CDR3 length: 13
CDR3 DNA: TGTGCCAGTAGTATTACAGGGGAGTATGGCTACACCTTC
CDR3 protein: CASSITGEYGYTF